A selection of T cell receptor beta chains follows, all from one sample in a study of cytomegalovirus exposure and HLA in healthy donors. Data came from immunoSEQ multiplex PCR; TCRdb stores just in-frame clones and leaves some out. The table records approximately 100,000 clones, around 70% of them present only once. Material: PBMCs. Receptors were obtained from a female donor in good health and CMV-seronegative. CDR3s include the opening cysteine and the closing phenylalanine or tryptophan. Clone size appears in some rows only: once, few, many, or a class for an expanded clone.

clone_size | v_call | cdr3_aa
NA | TRBV5-6 | CASSLGRGSLNTEAFF
once | TRBV7-2 | CASSPNGAGGNQPQHF
NA | TRBV2 | CASSETGANQPQHF
once | TRBV9 | CASSRAGANVLTF
NA | TRBV7-6 | CASSLGGTINTGELFF
NA | TRBV27 | CASSPLGVGTEAFF
NA | TRBV7-2 | CASSLVGTGDGTDTQYF
once | TRBV9 | CASSGAQEAEAFF
NA | TRBV6-1 | CASTRQTNEKLFF
NA | TRBV28 | CASSLAGPYEQYF
NA | TRBV2 | CASRRQGASSNQPQHF
NA | TRBV27 | CASSLERGSLYEQYF
few | TRBV2 | CASSEALWPRDYTGELFF
NA | TRBV7-2 | CASSWRRDTGELFF
NA | TRBV7-9 | CASSPRSGGANVLTF
NA | TRBV13 | CASSGNRISGANVLTF
NA | TRBV27 | CASRGPGSNQPQHF
NA | TRBV7-6 | CASSLELGRDEQYF
NA | TRBV6-1 | CARDSGGAYEQYF
NA | TRBV28 | CASSLWGDGYTF
few | TRBV7-2 | CASSFNGGGTDTQYF
few | TRBV4-2 | CASSQDGSGGAFEQYF
few | TRBV9 | CASSVVQFF
NA | TRBV6-1 | CASSEPGNVETQYF
few | TRBV13 | CASSSPGSGRYEQYF
NA | TRBV19 | CASSIPGAEHLTQYF
NA | TRBV27 | CASAFSQTNTGELFF
NA | TRBV19 | CASTHRGYNSPLHF
NA | TRBV30 | CAWSNTGGYTEAFF
NA | TRBV28 | CATEGNYGYTF
NA | TRBV7-9 | CASSPRGTYTGELFF
NA | TRBV11-2 | CASSLVGLAGGFQETQYF
NA | TRBV2 | CASSLGENTEAFF
NA | TRBV7-8 | CASSLDPGGQGYGYTF
NA | TRBV4-1 | CASSQPGQDHQPQHF
few | TRBV6-5 | CASSYRGQGRAFF
NA | TRBV6-5 | CASTNTGQAFF
NA | TRBV30 | CACTGLAGAGSDTQYF
NA | TRBV7-8 | CASSLAIYYGYTF
NA | TRBV27 | CASSLSERFISYNEQFF
NA | TRBV7-9 | CASSLDRGTEAFF
NA | TRBV7-7 | CASSKDTSSYNEQFF
NA | TRBV27 | CASTSGGGGYTF
NA | TRBV7-2 | CASSRRGPGYGYTF
once | TRBV10-2 | CASSDGQGFEQYF
NA | TRBV7-2 | CASSSQGAEAFF
NA | TRBV23-1 | CASTHNRVNTEAFF
few | TRBV7-2 | CASSANRGGNEQFF
NA | TRBV6-5 | CASSNPGPGANVLTF
few | TRBV28 | CASSTWTSGRFEQYF
once | TRBV5-4 | CASSLNRGYSNTGELFF
NA | TRBV30 | CAWKDRGQFHYTDTQYF
NA | TRBV27 | CASKFTAGVSGELFF
few | TRBV23-1 | CASSPLTKKEGNEQFF
NA | TRBV18 | CASSPSGGAYEQYF